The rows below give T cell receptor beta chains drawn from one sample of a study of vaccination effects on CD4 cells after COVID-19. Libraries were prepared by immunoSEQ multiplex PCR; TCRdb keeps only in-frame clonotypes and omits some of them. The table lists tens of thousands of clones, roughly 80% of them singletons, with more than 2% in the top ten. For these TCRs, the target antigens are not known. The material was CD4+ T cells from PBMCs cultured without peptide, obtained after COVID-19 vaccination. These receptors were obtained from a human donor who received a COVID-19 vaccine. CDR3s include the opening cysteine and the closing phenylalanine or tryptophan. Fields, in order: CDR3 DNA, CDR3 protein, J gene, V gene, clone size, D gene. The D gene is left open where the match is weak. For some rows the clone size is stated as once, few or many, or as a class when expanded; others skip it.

CDR3 DNA: TGTGCCAGCAGTTCCCTGAGGGAGGAGGGCTACACCTTC; CDR3 protein: CASSSLREEGYTF; J gene: TRBJ1-2; V gene: TRBV6-2/TRBV6-3; clone size: NA; D gene: NA
CDR3 DNA: TGTGCCACATCCTTCCCAGGGGGGCGAGAGACCCAGTACTTC; CDR3 protein: CATSFPGGRETQYF; J gene: TRBJ2-5; V gene: TRBV10-3; clone size: NA; D gene: NA
CDR3 DNA: TGTGCCAGCAGCTCCGGACTAGCGGGGGGGCAGACAGATACGCAGTATTTT; CDR3 protein: CASSSGLAGGQTDTQYF; J gene: TRBJ2-3; V gene: TRBV11-3; clone size: NA; D gene: TRBD2
CDR3 DNA: TGTGCCAGCAGCTTAGCGGGGGCCTTAAACTATGGCTACACCTTC; CDR3 protein: CASSLAGALNYGYTF; J gene: TRBJ1-2; V gene: TRBV7-2; clone size: NA; D gene: NA
CDR3 DNA: TGCGCCAGCAGCTTGGGCGGGGGGGCAGCGGTTGAGCAGTTCTTC; CDR3 protein: CASSLGGGAAVEQFF; J gene: TRBJ2-1; V gene: TRBV5-1; clone size: few; D gene: TRBD2
CDR3 DNA: TGCGCCAGCAGCCAAAGGCAGGACAATCAGCCCCAGCATTTT; CDR3 protein: CASSQRQDNQPQHF; J gene: TRBJ1-5; V gene: TRBV4-1; clone size: few; D gene: NA
CDR3 DNA: TGTGCCAGCAGGCCCGGGAAAAACGGGGAGCTGTTTTTT; CDR3 protein: CASRPGKNGELFF; J gene: TRBJ2-2; V gene: TRBV2; clone size: NA; D gene: NA
CDR3 DNA: TGTGCCAGCAGCCCCGGGACAGGAGCTAGCACAGATACGCAGTATTTT; CDR3 protein: CASSPGTGASTDTQYF; J gene: TRBJ2-3; V gene: TRBV7-9; clone size: once; D gene: TRBD1
CDR3 DNA: TGCGCCAGCAGCTTGGCACCACCGACAACTAATGAAAAACTGTTTTTT; CDR3 protein: CASSLAPPTTNEKLFF; J gene: TRBJ1-4; V gene: TRBV5-1; clone size: NA; D gene: NA
CDR3 DNA: TGTGCCAGCAGTCCCTCGTTACAGGGGGCTTCCGGAAACACCATATATTTT; CDR3 protein: CASSPSLQGASGNTIYF; J gene: TRBJ1-3; V gene: TRBV6-6; clone size: NA; D gene: TRBD1
CDR3 DNA: TGTGCCAGTAGTTCGTTCGTCGGATCTAATGAAAAACTGTTTTTT; CDR3 protein: CASSSFVGSNEKLFF; J gene: TRBJ1-4; V gene: TRBV19; clone size: NA; D gene: NA
CDR3 DNA: TGTGCCAGCAGCGTAGCTGGGGGACTAGCGGGGGGAGGTAGTGAGCAGTTCTTC; CDR3 protein: CASSVAGGLAGGGSEQFF; J gene: TRBJ2-1; V gene: TRBV9; clone size: NA; D gene: TRBD2
CDR3 DNA: TGTGCCAGTAGTCAGGCGAGCACTGAAGCTTTCTTT; CDR3 protein: CASSQASTEAFF; J gene: TRBJ1-1; V gene: TRBV19; clone size: NA; D gene: NA
CDR3 DNA: TGCGCCAGCAGCCGGACCCCCGACAGGGGAGGGTCAGAACCCCAGCATTTT; CDR3 protein: CASSRTPDRGGSEPQHF; J gene: TRBJ1-5; V gene: TRBV4-1; clone size: few; D gene: TRBD1
CDR3 DNA: TGTGCCAGTGAGACAGGTTTCAGCCGCGAAAAACTGTTTTTT; CDR3 protein: CASETGFSREKLFF; J gene: TRBJ1-4; V gene: TRBV19; clone size: few; D gene: NA
CDR3 DNA: TGTGCCAGTAGCGGGGGTCCCTTTGATTCACCCCTCCACTTT; CDR3 protein: CASSGGPFDSPLHF; J gene: TRBJ1-6; V gene: TRBV19; clone size: NA; D gene: NA
CDR3 DNA: TGTGCCAGCAGTACCCAGGGACAGGGGCCGAGTGGCTACACCTTC; CDR3 protein: CASSTQGQGPSGYTF; J gene: TRBJ1-2; V gene: TRBV27; clone size: once; D gene: TRBD1
CDR3 DNA: TGTGCCACCAGTGATTACCGGGCCTCCGATGGCTACACCTTC; CDR3 protein: CATSDYRASDGYTF; J gene: TRBJ1-2; V gene: TRBV24-1; clone size: NA; D gene: NA
CDR3 DNA: TGCGCCAGCAGTGGGATGCAGGGGGCCACAGATACGCAGTATTTT; CDR3 protein: CASSGMQGATDTQYF; J gene: TRBJ2-3; V gene: TRBV10-2; clone size: NA; D gene: TRBD1
CDR3 DNA: TGTGCCAGTTGTTGGGGGAATCAGCCCCAGCATTTT; CDR3 protein: CASCWGNQPQHF; J gene: TRBJ1-5; V gene: TRBV19; clone size: NA; D gene: NA
CDR3 DNA: TGTGCCAGTAGAAGGACTAGCGGGGATGAGCAGTTCTTC; CDR3 protein: CASRRTSGDEQFF; J gene: TRBJ2-1; V gene: TRBV2; clone size: NA; D gene: TRBD2
CDR3 DNA: TGCAGCGTTACGACAGGGGTTGGCGTGGAGCTGTTTTTT; CDR3 protein: CSVTTGVGVELFF; J gene: TRBJ2-2; V gene: TRBV29-1; clone size: NA; D gene: TRBD1
CDR3 DNA: TGTGCCAGCAGTCAGGGGGAGAGCTATGGCTACACCTTC; CDR3 protein: CASSQGESYGYTF; J gene: TRBJ1-2; V gene: TRBV28; clone size: NA; D gene: TRBD1
CDR3 DNA: TGTGCCAGCAGTGACCCGGGACAGGGCGGTCAGCCCCAGCATTTT; CDR3 protein: CASSDPGQGGQPQHF; J gene: TRBJ1-5; V gene: TRBV2; clone size: NA; D gene: TRBD1
CDR3 DNA: TGTGCCAGTAGTATTCTGTACGGCTCCGTAAATGAAAAACTGTTTTTT; CDR3 protein: CASSILYGSVNEKLFF; J gene: TRBJ1-4; V gene: TRBV19; clone size: few; D gene: NA
CDR3 DNA: TGTGCCAGCAGTCTTAGGACAGGAGATACGCAGTATTTT; CDR3 protein: CASSLRTGDTQYF; J gene: TRBJ2-3; V gene: TRBV28; clone size: NA; D gene: TRBD1
CDR3 DNA: TGTGCCAGCAGTCGACAGGTGTACGATAGCAATCAGCCCCAGCATTTT; CDR3 protein: CASSRQVYDSNQPQHF; J gene: TRBJ1-5; V gene: TRBV6-6; clone size: NA; D gene: NA
CDR3 DNA: TGCGCCAGCAGCTTGTCATCGCAGCCAGATACGCAGTATTTT; CDR3 protein: CASSLSSQPDTQYF; J gene: TRBJ2-3; V gene: TRBV5-1; clone size: NA; D gene: NA
CDR3 DNA: TGTGCCAGCTCACCACCGGGGCAGAACTATGGCTACACCTTC; CDR3 protein: CASSPPGQNYGYTF; J gene: TRBJ1-2; V gene: TRBV18; clone size: NA; D gene: NA
CDR3 DNA: TGCGCCAGCAGCACATCTTTCCTAGCCAAAAACATTCAGTACTTC; CDR3 protein: CASSTSFLAKNIQYF; J gene: TRBJ2-4; V gene: TRBV4-1; clone size: NA; D gene: NA
CDR3 DNA: TGTGCCAGCAGCCTCGAGGGGGGCTTGAACACTGAAGCTTTCTTT; CDR3 protein: CASSLEGGLNTEAFF; J gene: TRBJ1-1; V gene: TRBV9; clone size: NA; D gene: NA
CDR3 DNA: TGTGCCAGCAGCACTAGGACTAGCGGGGGAGAGACCCAGTACTTC; CDR3 protein: CASSTRTSGGETQYF; J gene: TRBJ2-5; V gene: TRBV5-4; clone size: NA; D gene: TRBD2
CDR3 DNA: TGTGCCAGCAGCGTCGGGGCCACAAGCCTCGGGGAGCTGTTTTTT; CDR3 protein: CASSVGATSLGELFF; J gene: TRBJ2-2; V gene: TRBV5-4; clone size: few; D gene: NA
CDR3 DNA: TGCGCCAGCAGCTTGGCGCCCACTAGCGCCGGGAGCACAGATACGCAGTATTTT; CDR3 protein: CASSLAPTSAGSTDTQYF; J gene: TRBJ2-3; V gene: TRBV5-1; clone size: NA; D gene: TRBD2
CDR3 DNA: TGTGCCAGCAGCGAACAGGTGGGGAAATGGGCCCTCCACTTT; CDR3 protein: CASSEQVGKWALHF; J gene: TRBJ1-6; V gene: TRBV11-2; clone size: NA; D gene: NA
CDR3 DNA: TGTGCCAGCAGTTCTCTAAGCAGCAATCAGCCCCAGCATTTT; CDR3 protein: CASSSLSSNQPQHF; J gene: TRBJ1-5; V gene: TRBV6-5; clone size: NA; D gene: NA
CDR3 DNA: TGTGCCAGCACCGGGGCTAACACTGAAGCTTTCTTT; CDR3 protein: CASTGANTEAFF; J gene: TRBJ1-1; V gene: TRBV2; clone size: NA; D gene: NA
CDR3 DNA: TGTGCCAGCAGTGAGTTCTCGGGACGAAAGTATCAGCCCCAGCATTTT; CDR3 protein: CASSEFSGRKYQPQHF; J gene: TRBJ1-5; V gene: TRBV27; clone size: few; D gene: NA
CDR3 DNA: TGTGCCAGTAGTACCACAGGGACTCAAGAGACCCAGTACTTC; CDR3 protein: CASSTTGTQETQYF; J gene: TRBJ2-5; V gene: TRBV19; clone size: NA; D gene: NA
CDR3 DNA: TGCGCCAGCACAGACGGTAACAGCGCGGGGGTTGGGTACAATGAGCAGTTCTTC; CDR3 protein: CASTDGNSAGVGYNEQFF; J gene: TRBJ2-1; V gene: TRBV5-1; clone size: NA; D gene: TRBD2
CDR3 DNA: TGTGCCAGCAGTTCCCTGGGGAGCTCGTATGGCTACACCTTC; CDR3 protein: CASSSLGSSYGYTF; J gene: TRBJ1-2; V gene: TRBV27; clone size: NA; D gene: NA
CDR3 DNA: TGTGCCAGCAGTTTATGGGGGGGGAACACCGGGGAGCTGTTTTTT; CDR3 protein: CASSLWGGNTGELFF; J gene: TRBJ2-2; V gene: TRBV28; clone size: NA; D gene: NA
CDR3 DNA: TGTGCCACCAGTGATTTTGTGGGACATGGGGAAAACATTCAGTACTTC; CDR3 protein: CATSDFVGHGENIQYF; J gene: TRBJ2-4; V gene: TRBV24-1; clone size: NA; D gene: NA
CDR3 DNA: TGCGCCAGCAGCCTGGGAGGATTATCAAAAGCTTTCTTT; CDR3 protein: CASSLGGLSKAFF; J gene: TRBJ1-1; V gene: TRBV5-1; clone size: NA; D gene: NA
CDR3 DNA: TGTGCCAGCAGTCTGCCCTGGGCCCCGAGGACAGATACGCAGTATTTT; CDR3 protein: CASSLPWAPRTDTQYF; J gene: TRBJ2-3; V gene: TRBV27; clone size: NA; D gene: NA
CDR3 DNA: TGTGCCAGCAGTCAGTCAGGACAGCCCTATGGCTACACCTTC; CDR3 protein: CASSQSGQPYGYTF; J gene: TRBJ1-2; V gene: TRBV3-1/TRBV3-2; clone size: NA; D gene: NA
CDR3 DNA: TGCGCCAGCAGCCTCTCGGGTAGCGGTGGGTACCAAGAGACCCAGTACTTC; CDR3 protein: CASSLSGSGGYQETQYF; J gene: TRBJ2-5; V gene: TRBV5-1; clone size: NA; D gene: NA
CDR3 DNA: TGTGCCAGCTCACCAAGGACAGGAGATGAAGCTTTCTTT; CDR3 protein: CASSPRTGDEAFF; J gene: TRBJ1-1; V gene: TRBV18; clone size: NA; D gene: TRBD1
CDR3 DNA: TGTGCCAGCAGCCCCCGTTATATTGGTTACAATGAGCAGTTCTTC; CDR3 protein: CASSPRYIGYNEQFF; J gene: TRBJ2-1; V gene: TRBV3-1/TRBV3-2; clone size: NA; D gene: NA
CDR3 DNA: TGTGCCAGCAGCTCGGGGACTAGGGCTAGTGGCTACACCTTC; CDR3 protein: CASSSGTRASGYTF; J gene: TRBJ1-2; V gene: TRBV7-8; clone size: NA; D gene: NA
CDR3 DNA: TGTGCCAGCAGCTTTTCTCCAGGGGGTGTGCATCAGCCCCAGCATTTT; CDR3 protein: CASSFSPGGVHQPQHF; J gene: TRBJ1-5; V gene: TRBV5-8; clone size: NA; D gene: TRBD1
CDR3 DNA: TGTGCCAGTACCACATCGGGACGGATGAACACTGAAGCTTTCTTT; CDR3 protein: CASTTSGRMNTEAFF; J gene: TRBJ1-1; V gene: TRBV19; clone size: once; D gene: NA
CDR3 DNA: TGTGCCAGCAGTCAGGACTTGTTTGGTTCACCCCTCCACTTT; CDR3 protein: CASSQDLFGSPLHF; J gene: TRBJ1-6; V gene: TRBV27; clone size: NA; D gene: NA
CDR3 DNA: TGTGCCAGCAGACTCGGGACAGGGCGAGCGGACACCATATATTTT; CDR3 protein: CASRLGTGRADTIYF; J gene: TRBJ1-3; V gene: TRBV28; clone size: NA; D gene: TRBD1
CDR3 DNA: TGTGCCAGCAAAAGGACTGCAACTAATGAAAAACTGTTTTTT; CDR3 protein: CASKRTATNEKLFF; J gene: TRBJ1-4; V gene: TRBV6-5; clone size: NA; D gene: NA
CDR3 DNA: TGTGCCACCAGTACTCCAGGGTCCAATAGGGCCCAGCATTTT; CDR3 protein: CATSTPGSNRAQHF; J gene: TRBJ1-5; V gene: TRBV24-1; clone size: NA; D gene: NA
CDR3 DNA: TGTGCCAGCAGCCAACAAACCGAAGGGACCCAGTACTTC; CDR3 protein: CASSQQTEGTQYF; J gene: TRBJ2-5; V gene: TRBV3-1/TRBV3-2; clone size: NA; D gene: NA
CDR3 DNA: TGTGCCAGCACCATCACCGGACAGGGCGGAGAGCAGTTCTTC; CDR3 protein: CASTITGQGGEQFF; J gene: TRBJ2-1; V gene: TRBV6-6; clone size: NA; D gene: TRBD1